This TCR beta chain was profiled in a study of T cells in Graves' hyperthyroidism and ophthalmopathy. The CDR3 regions of TCR beta were amplified from RNA transcripts. First-round RT-PCR targeting the TCR CDR3 was performed with the HTBI primer set. TCRdb itself ran the multiplex PCR reads through MiXCR, one entry per CDR3 protein. This table has 560,000 or so distinct CDR3 sequences, about half appearing once. This clonotype occurred once. Compared with germline, one end of the junction differs, possibly owing to a read error. The receptor comes from a woman younger than 30 with Graves' hyperthyroidism. The sample was peripheral blood or thyroid tissue (not recorded which).

The CDR3 sequence is CASSVAGEGFYEQHF. CDR3 in DNA: TGTGCCAGCAGCGTAGCGGGGGAGGGTTTCTACGAGCAGCACTTC. V and J are TRBV9 and TRBJ2-7; 7 bases map to TRBD2. There are 15 residues in the CDR3. The germline V gene has CDR1 SGDLS and CDR2 YYNGEE.